This passage covers 12 T cell receptor beta chains from one sample sequenced in a study of response to subunit inactivated influenza vaccine. TCRdb processed the RT-PCR reads anew with MiXCR; each CDR3 protein has one entry. In the table there are 430,000 or so distinct CDR3 sequences, approximately 11% of which are singletons. The source material was PBMCs from blood, sampled 40 to 50 days after vaccination. These receptors all stem from a man in his forties or fifties who received an inactivated influenza vaccine.

This clonotype was detected a few times. The chain recombines TRBV4-1 with TRBJ2-3; the D gene could be TRBD1 or TRBD2 (5 bases each). The germline V and J ends were trimmed by 0 bases and 0 bases, with 10 bases remaining between them. CDR1 and CDR2 from the germline V gene are MGHRA and YSYEKL. The CDR3 has 16 residues. In nucleotides, the CDR3 is TGCGCCAGCAGCCAAGATTCGGGACCAAGCACAGATACGCAGTATTTT. Protein: CASSQDSGPSTDTQYF.

A word on this clonotype: One end of the junction varies from germline; a read error may be responsible. The chain joins TRBV15 to TRBJ1-2; 8 bases fit TRBD1. There are 14 residues in the CDR3. Germline values: CDR1 LNHNV, CDR2 YYDKDF (reference sequence). CDR3 loop: CATSRDRGHYGYAF. CDR3 in DNA: TGTGCCACCAGCAGAGACAGGGGGCACTATGGCTACGCCTTC. Drawing the rest from reference TRBV15 and TRBJ1-2, the complete variable domain is DAMVIQNPRYQVTQFGKPVTLSCSQTLNHNVMYWYQQKSSQAPKLLFHYYDKDFNNEADTPDNFQSRRPNTSFCFLDIRSPGLGDTAMYLCATSRDRGHYGYAFGSGTRLTVV.

The rearrangement joins TRBV5-1 to TRBJ1-2; a possible D gene is TRBD1 (5 bases). The V and J ends lost 2 bases and 7 bases respectively, with 18 bases between them. Germline assignment: CDR1 SGHRS and CDR2 YFSETQ. CDR3 length equals 15 residues. This CDR3 is CASSLVALRQTGYTF. CDR3 bases: TGCGCCAGCAGCTTAGTCGCATTACGACAGACTGGCTACACCTTC.

The rearrangement uses TRBV10-3 and TRBJ2-7, with 8 bases identical to TRBD1. CDR3 size: 13 residues. Germline V gene data show CDR1 as ENHRY and CDR2 as SYGVKD. The V gene end was trimmed by 5 bases and the J gene end by 5 bases; junction bases not matched to a gene: 5. This CDR3 reads CAISIPGGDEQYF. The CDR3 bases are TGTGCCATCAGTATCCCAGGGGGCGACGAGCAGTACTTC.

V usage is TRBV5-1 and J usage is TRBJ1-6; D not certain. This CDR3 contains 18 residues. Germline V gene data show CDR1 as SGHRS and CDR2 as YFSETQ. Between the trimmed V and J ends, which lost 4 bases and 0 bases, there was a span of 17 bases. CDR3 bases: TGCGCCAGCAGCCGGACGGGCAGGCCGAGCTCCTATAATTCACCCCTCCACTTT. Residues: CASSRTGRPSSYNSPLHF.

The genes are TRBV2 and TRBJ2-7; D may be TRBD1 (6 bases). This CDR3 contains 14 residues. Germline CDR1 is SNHLY and CDR2 is FYNNEI. V gave up 3 bases and J gave up 3 bases, with 12 bases separating them. The CDR3: CASSDGRGLYEQYF. The CDR3 nucleotides are TGTGCCAGCAGTGATGGCAGGGGCCTCTACGAGCAGTACTTC.

There are a few counts of this clonotype. This chain connects TRBV4-2 to TRBJ2-1; D is unclear. The CDR3 consists of 16 residues. V lost 3 bases and J lost 9, with 21 bases in between. CDR1 and CDR2 from the germline V gene are LGHNA and YNFKEQ. CDR3 coding DNA: TGTGCCAGCAGCCACGCGAGCCCTCTGGTAGGCTTTGAGCAGTTCTTC. Translation gives CASSHASPLVGFEQFF.

This clonotype was seen at least ten times. The chain couples TRBV20-1 to TRBJ2-3; possibly TRBD2 for D (5 bases). The CDR3 covers 14 residues. Trimming took 4 bases from V and 4 from J, leaving 15 bases between them. Germline-derived CDR1 and CDR2 are DFQATT and SNEGSKA (reference sequence). The CDR3: CSAKLGLASDTQYF. In DNA form, the CDR3 reads TGCAGTGCTAAATTAGGTCTAGCTTCAGATACGCAGTATTTT.

This clonotype appeared many times. V is TRBV4-2 and J is TRBJ2-1, with TRBD2 matching over 8 bases. Germline V gene sequence: CDR1 LGHNA, CDR2 YNFKEQ. Trimming removed 1 base from V and 6 bases from J; junction bases left unmatched: 8. The CDR3 has 16 amino acids. The CDR3 sequence: CASSQVLGLAINEQFF. The CDR3 region has the DNA TGTGCCAGCAGCCAAGTCCTTGGACTAGCTATCAATGAGCAGTTCTTC.

This clonotype came up a few times. J is TRBJ1-1 and V is TRBV12-3 or TRBV12-4, with D maybe TRBD1 (5 bases). Trimming shortened V by 3 bases and J by 5 bases, and 13 bases separated the two germline ends. The CDR3 contains 14 residues. CDR3 in DNA: TGTGCCAGCAGTTTTTCGGGGCTTAGGACTGAAGCTTTCTTT. It translates to CASSFSGLRTEAFF.

The chain uses TRBV5-1 and TRBJ2-2; 8 bases line up with TRBD1. CDR1 and CDR2 (germline): SGHRS, YFSETQ. The CDR3 is 13 residues long. The junction had 4 bases not matched to a gene; V was cut back by 5 bases and J by 7 bases. CDR3 in amino acids: CASRGQASGELFF. CDR3 nucleotides: TGCGCCAGCAGGGGACAGGCCAGCGGGGAGCTGTTTTTT.

This clonotype occurred many times. V gene TRBV5-1 combines with J gene TRBJ2-4; D is unresolved. The CDR3 length is 17 residues. CDR1 SGHRS and CDR2 YFSETQ come from the germline V gene. Trimming took off 1 base at V and 1 base at J, with 15 bases between the two ends. The CDR3 here is CASSLSALGQAKNIQYF. As DNA, the CDR3 is TGCGCCAGCAGCTTGTCTGCCCTAGGTCAGGCCAAAAACATTCAGTACTTC.